The 29 T cell receptor beta chains reported below all come from one sample, sequenced in a study of T-cell reconstitution after alpha-beta-depleted transplantation in children. TCRbeta library preparation incorporated unique molecular identifiers. TCRdb itself ran the PCR reads through MiXCR, one entry per CDR3 protein. The repertoire has about 120,000 distinct CDR3 sequences, 10% of them found once; the top ten carry about 34%. This material consisted of PBMCs, taken before TCRalphabeta/CD19-depleted stem cell transplant. These receptors were collected from a boy under 10 years old with acute lymphoblastic leukemia, due to receive a stem cell transplant.

In regard to this clonotype: An end of the junction differs from the germline gene, which may be a read error. J is TRBJ2-3 and V is TRBV3-1, with a possible D match to TRBD2 (5 bases). The CDR3 sequence is 16 residues long. Per the germline V gene, CDR1 is LGHDT and CDR2 is YNNKEL (reference sequence). CDR3 sequence: CASSQDRASSTDTQYF. The CDR3 DNA reads TGTGCCAGCAGCCAAGATAGGGCGTCTAGCACTGATACGCAGTATTTT.

The V and J genes are TRBV27 and TRBJ1-2; the D gene is possibly TRBD1 (5 bases). Germline V gene data show CDR1 as MNHEY and CDR2 as SMNVEV (reference sequence). This CDR3 spans 13 amino acids. V lost 6 bases and J 8 bases, leaving 16 bases between the germline ends. The CDR3, as DNA: TGTGCCAGCAGCCCTGGCCGAGGGGCCGGCTACACCTTC. Amino acid sequence: CASSPGRGAGYTF.

The rearrangement uses TRBV30 and TRBJ2-1; possible D gene TRBD1, 5 bases. V was clipped by 1 base and J by 4 bases, with 17 bases between them. Per germline, CDR1 GTSNPN and CDR2 SVGIG (reference sequence). This CDR3 region has 16 residues. Here the CDR3 DNA reads TGTGCCTGGAGTGGGGGATTAGGACAAGCATACAATGAGCAGTTCTTC. Translated: CAWSGGLGQAYNEQFF.

There are many counts of this clonotype. This chain uses TRBV12-3 or TRBV12-4 with TRBJ1-2; D remains ambiguous. This CDR3 has 16 residues. Deletions cut 2 bases from V and 4 bases from J, with 17 bases between. The CDR3 nucleotides read TGTGCCAGCAGTTTAAGGCCCGACCGAACCGGCTATGGCTACACCTTC. Protein product: CASSLRPDRTGYGYTF.

CDR3 nucleotide sequence: TGCGCCAGCAGCCCCTCAAGGGGGGAAGTGAGTGAAGCTTTCTTT. This encodes CASSPSRGEVSEAFF. This chain uses TRBV4-1 with TRBJ1-1; D might be TRBD1 (6 bases). CDR3 length: 15 amino acids. Germline V gives CDR1 MGHRA, CDR2 YSYEKL. V was shortened by 4 bases and J by 7 bases, with 19 bases between the two germline ends.

This clonotype was seen more than once but under ten times. V usage is TRBV2 and J usage is TRBJ2-3; the match to TRBD1 covers 7 bases. V was clipped by 8 bases and J by 0 bases; unmatched bases: 8. The CDR3 extends over 15 amino acids. Germline loops: CDR1 SNHLY, CDR2 FYNNEI. The CDR3 nucleotides are TGTGCCAGCTCCCGACAGGGCAGTAGCACAGATACGCAGTATTTT. Protein: CASSRQGSSTDTQYF.

The rearrangement links TRBV27 to TRBJ1-4; the D gene is possibly TRBD1 (5 bases). The CDR3 covers 15 residues. Per the germline V gene, CDR1 is MNHEY and CDR2 is SMNVEV (reference sequence). Between the trimmed V and J ends, which lost 6 bases and 4 bases, there was a span of 15 bases. CDR3 sequence (DNA): TGTGCCAGCAGCTCTCCGGGACTGATTAATGAAAAACTGTTTTTT. Residues: CASSSPGLINEKLFF.

This clonotype was seen repeatedly, ten times or more. V gene TRBV12-3 or TRBV12-4 combines with J gene TRBJ1-1; unclear D gene. V was pared by 2 bases and J by 7 bases, with 8 bases between. CDR3 length equals 12 residues. CDR3 protein: CASSLSRREAFF. CDR3 coding DNA: TGTGCCAGCAGTTTATCAAGGCGTGAAGCTTTCTTT.

This clonotype showed up many times. V and J are TRBV12-3 or TRBV12-4 and TRBJ2-2, with 9 positions matching TRBD2. This CDR3 has 15 residues. V shed 3 bases and J 1 base; nucleotides not matched to a gene: 0. The CDR3 DNA is TGTGCCAGCAGTTTTAGCGGGAGGAACACCGGGGAGCTGTTTTTT. Its translation: CASSFSGRNTGELFF.

This clonotype was seen a handful of times. The chain links TRBV27 to TRBJ2-2; D might be TRBD1 (5 bases). This CDR3 spans 15 amino acids. Germline V CDR1 and CDR2: MNHEY, SMNVEV (reference sequence). V lost 3 bases and J 5 bases, leaving 13 bases between the germline ends. The CDR3 region is CASSFGQGRTGELFF. DNA of the CDR3: TGTGCCAGCAGTTTCGGGCAGGGTAGAACCGGGGAGCTGTTTTTT.

This sequence joins TRBV7-6 and TRBJ1-3; TRBD1 matches 7 bases. The germline CDR1 and CDR2 sequences are SGHVS and FNYEAQ. The CDR3 has 15 residues. V dropped 4 bases and J dropped 0; count of bases not matched to a gene: 3. CDR3 bases: TGTGCCAGCAGCTGGGGACAGAGCTCTGGAAACACCATATATTTT. Residues: CASSWGQSSGNTIYF.

The gene calls are TRBV6-1 and TRBJ2-3; TRBD2 agrees at 8 bases. J lost 0 bases, V lost 11 bases, and 7 bases had no gene match. This CDR3 is built from 14 residues. Per the germline V gene, CDR1 is MNHNS and CDR2 is SASEGT. CDR3 DNA sequence: TGTGCCGGCAAAGCGGGGGCTAGCACAGATACGCAGTATTTT. It yields the protein CAGKAGASTDTQYF.

V gene TRBV7-6 combines with J gene TRBJ2-2; weak D call: TRBD2 (5 bases). Germline V gene sequence: CDR1 SGHVS, CDR2 FNYEAQ. V lost 5 bases and J 7 bases, leaving 11 bases between the germline ends. The CDR3 totals 13 residues. This CDR3 is CASSQPAGGELFF. As DNA, the CDR3 is TGTGCCAGCAGCCAGCCGGCGGGCGGGGAGCTGTTTTTT.

This clonotype was seen only a few times. V usage is TRBV12-3 or TRBV12-4 and J usage is TRBJ2-3; 9 bases map to TRBD1. V lost 4 bases, J lost 6 bases, and 11 bases stayed unmatched. This CDR3 has 16 amino acids. CDR3 nucleotide sequence: TGTGCCAGCAGTTATCTTCCCGGACAGGGGTTGGATACGCAGTATTTT. It encodes CASSYLPGQGLDTQYF.

This clonotype showed up just a few times. The genes are TRBV28 and TRBJ1-4; TRBD1 might be the D (5 bases). V dropped 7 bases and J dropped 7 bases, with 13 bases sitting between them. The CDR3 runs to 13 residues. Germline values: CDR1 MDHEN, CDR2 SYDVKM. CDR3 loop: CASNLEGSEKLFF. DNA for the CDR3: TGTGCCAGCAACCTGGAGGGGAGTGAAAAACTGTTTTTT.

This clonotype was counted between two and nine times. CDR3 region: CASSLLPLTSGTSTDTQYF. In nucleotides, the CDR3 is TGTGCCAGCAGTTTATTACCCCTGACTAGCGGGACTAGCACAGATACGCAGTATTTT. The rearrangement uses TRBV27 and TRBJ2-3; 11 nucleotides line up with TRBD2. Germline V CDR1 and CDR2: MNHEY, SMNVEV (reference sequence). J gave up 0 bases and V 1 base, and 9 bases lay outside the gene matches. The CDR3 has 19 residues.

This clonotype was counted only a few times. The chain is built from TRBV28 and TRBJ2-3; 8 bases agree with TRBD2. The V segment lost 11 bases and the J segment 1 base; nucleotides outside the gene matches: 11. This CDR3 is 15 amino acids long. Germline V lookup: CDR1 MDHEN, CDR2 SYDVKM. CDR3 coding DNA: TGTGCCGCCGGCGGTAGCGGGACCCGCACAGATACGCAGTATTTT. This translates into CAAGGSGTRTDTQYF.

This clonotype occurred a few times. V gene TRBV2 combines with J gene TRBJ1-2; D not resolved. The CDR3 is made up of 14 amino acids. V lost 1 base to trimming and J lost 4 bases, with 10 bases between them. Per the germline V gene, CDR1 is SNHLY and CDR2 is FYNNEI. CDR3 sequence reads: CASSEDSEIYGYTF. As DNA, the CDR3 is TGTGCCAGCAGTGAAGACAGCGAGATCTATGGCTACACCTTC. Filled out from reference TRBV2 and TRBJ1-2, the complete variable domain reads EPEVTQTPSHQVTQMGQEVILRCVPISNHLYFYWYRQILGQKVEFLVSFYNNEISEKSEIFDDQFSVERPDGSNFTLKIRSTKLEDSAMYFCASSEDSEIYGYTFGSGTRLTVV.

The sample holds a few counts of this clonotype. V usage is TRBV5-1 and J usage is TRBJ2-5; D is tentatively TRBD1 or TRBD2 (5 bases each). The V end lost 0 bases, the J end lost 3 bases, and 12 bases lay between the germline ends. This CDR3 is 15 amino acids long. Germline V gene lookup returns CDR1 SGHRS and CDR2 YFSETQ. CDR3 nucleotides: TGCGCCAGCAGCTTGGTGGGGGTTATGGAAGAGACCCAGTACTTC. It encodes CASSLVGVMEETQYF.

This clonotype was found a few times. This chain uses TRBV2 with TRBJ2-3; 8 bases are shared with TRBD1. Germline loops: CDR1 SNHLY, CDR2 FYNNEI. Trimming cost V 9 bases and J 0 bases; bases outside gene matches: 8. The CDR3 length is 15 residues. The CDR3 loop reads CASISNRGSTDTQYF. For the CDR3, the DNA is TGTGCCAGTATTTCTAACAGGGGGAGCACAGATACGCAGTATTTT.

V and J are TRBV3-1 and TRBJ2-1; D perhaps matches TRBD2 (5 bases). This CDR3 comprises 17 residues. CDR1 and CDR2 (germline): LGHDT, YNNKEL (reference sequence). V lost 0 bases and J 0 bases, leaving 12 bases between the germline ends. CDR3 protein: CASSQDLMRDSYNEQFF. For the CDR3, the DNA is TGTGCCAGCAGCCAAGATCTTATGAGGGACTCCTACAATGAGCAGTTCTTC.

This clonotype was seen a few times. V gene TRBV20-1 combines with J gene TRBJ2-1; 12 nucleotides align to TRBD2. Germline trimming cut 0 bases from V and 0 bases from J; bases unmatched to any gene: 15. This CDR3 has 21 residues. Germline V gene lookup returns CDR1 DFQATT and CDR2 SNEGSKA (reference sequence). CDR3 region: CSARDFVTSGSQGISYNEQFF. In nucleotides, the CDR3 is TGCAGTGCTAGAGATTTCGTGACTAGCGGGAGTCAAGGGATCTCCTACAATGAGCAGTTCTTC.

In its sample, this clonotype was seen a few times. V is TRBV9 and J is TRBJ2-2; 8 nucleotides align to TRBD2. V was pared by 3 bases and J by 1 base, with 2 bases of the junction left unmatched. This CDR3 region has 15 residues. From germline, CDR1 is SGDLS and CDR2 YYNGEE. As DNA, the CDR3 is TGTGCCAGCAGCGGGACTAGCAAGAACACCGGGGAGCTGTTTTTT. This encodes CASSGTSKNTGELFF. The full variable domain, rest sourced from reference TRBV9 and TRBJ2-2, is DSGVTQTPKHLITATGQRVTLRCSPRSGDLSVYWYQQSLDQGLQFLIQYYNGEERAKGNILERFSAQQFPDLHSELNLSSLELGDSALYFCASSGTSKNTGELFFGEGSRLTVL.

V is TRBV7-9 and J is TRBJ1-1; no clear D. This CDR3 spans 16 amino acids. Germline V lookup: CDR1 SEHNR, CDR2 FQNEAQ (reference sequence). V dropped 1 base and J dropped 1 base, with 13 bases sitting between them. CDR3 sequence reads: CASSLDGRLGNTEAFF. DNA of the CDR3: TGTGCCAGCAGCTTAGATGGTCGCTTGGGGAACACTGAAGCTTTCTTT. The whole variable domain, remainder taken from reference TRBV7-9 and TRBJ1-1, is DTGVSQNPRHKITKRGQNVTFRCDPISEHNRLYWYRQTLGQGPEFLTYFQNEAQLEKSRLLSDRFSAERPKGSFSTLEIQRTEQGDSAMYLCASSLDGRLGNTEAFFGQGTRLTVV.

This clonotype was seen ten or more times. This chain uses TRBV15 with TRBJ2-2, with 9 bases lining up with TRBD2. V dropped 6 bases and J dropped 0; count of bases not matched to a gene: 5. The CDR3 runs 16 residues. CDR1 is LNHNV and CDR2 is YYDKDF in the germline V gene (reference sequence). In DNA, the CDR3 is TGTGCCACCAGTTCCTTAGCGGGAGCGAACACCGGGGAGCTGTTTTTT. This codes for CATSSLAGANTGELFF.

This chain connects TRBV20-1 to TRBJ1-2; D gene ambiguous. V was pared by 2 bases and J by 0 bases, with 16 bases between. In germline, CDR1 is DFQATT, CDR2 SNEGSKA (reference sequence). CDR3 length: 16 residues. This chain's CDR3 is CSARWLGPTTNYGYTF. The DNA of the CDR3 is TGCAGTGCTAGATGGCTTGGGCCAACTACTAACTATGGCTACACCTTC.

The rearrangement links TRBV20-1 to TRBJ2-7; D uncertain. This CDR3 spans 14 amino acids. Germline V gene lookup returns CDR1 DFQATT and CDR2 SNEGSKA (reference sequence). Trimming left V 5 bases short and J 0 bases short, with 14 bases between. CDR3 protein: CSAGKQHSSYEQYF. The CDR3 nucleotides read TGCAGTGCTGGGAAACAGCATAGCTCCTACGAGCAGTACTTC.

The chain links TRBV5-1 to TRBJ2-3; no reliable D call. Trimming took 0 bases from V and 1 from J, leaving 12 bases between them. This CDR3 is built from 16 residues. Germline-derived CDR1 and CDR2 are SGHRS and YFSETQ. The CDR3 nucleotides read TGCGCCAGCAGCTTGGGGCCCCAGACTCGCACAGATACGCAGTATTTT. Amino acids: CASSLGPQTRTDTQYF.

This clonotype was counted only a few times. The chain recombines TRBV20-1 with TRBJ2-3, with 10 bases matching TRBD2. The V segment lost 7 bases and the J segment 5 bases; nucleotides outside the gene matches: 3. CDR3 size: 12 residues. CDR1 and CDR2 (germline): DFQATT, SNEGSKA (reference sequence). This CDR3 is CSGLAGRDTQYF. The CDR3 DNA follows: TGCAGTGGACTAGCGGGTCGAGATACGCAGTATTTT.